This T cell receptor (beta chain) was documented in a study of cytomegalovirus exposure and HLA in healthy donors. General study findings and limits: Despite most TCR sequences being rare, some public TCRs occurred in many donors. In a later analysis, at a false discovery rate of 0.05, 15,000 to 20,000 TCR beta sequences were associated with HLA alleles. The Asian-associated ancestry cluster reportedly had fewer N-insertions than the 666-donor mean in a later analysis.

Concerning this clone: Its cognate antigen is unknown.

The germline V gene encodes CDR1 SGHNT and CDR2 YYREEE (reference sequence). CDR3 length equals 14 residues. The ends were cut back, 4 bases at V and 11 bases at J, with 21 bases in the middle. Researchers ran the PCR with 60 Vbeta and 13 Jbeta primers. Assay: immunoSEQ multiplex PCR; the TCRdb copy retains only in-frame clones and omits some. The sample lists about 120,000 clones, approximately 69% seen once, with around 4% in the top ten. The rearrangement links TRBV5-4 to TRBJ2-5; D is possibly TRBD1 (6 bases). Sequenced material: PBMCs. The source is a woman aged 40 to 50 in good health and CMV-seropositive. The CDR3: CASSGGQKVGEQYF. The CDR3, as DNA: TGTGCCAGCAGCGGGGGACAAAAAGTGGGAGAGCAGTACTTC.